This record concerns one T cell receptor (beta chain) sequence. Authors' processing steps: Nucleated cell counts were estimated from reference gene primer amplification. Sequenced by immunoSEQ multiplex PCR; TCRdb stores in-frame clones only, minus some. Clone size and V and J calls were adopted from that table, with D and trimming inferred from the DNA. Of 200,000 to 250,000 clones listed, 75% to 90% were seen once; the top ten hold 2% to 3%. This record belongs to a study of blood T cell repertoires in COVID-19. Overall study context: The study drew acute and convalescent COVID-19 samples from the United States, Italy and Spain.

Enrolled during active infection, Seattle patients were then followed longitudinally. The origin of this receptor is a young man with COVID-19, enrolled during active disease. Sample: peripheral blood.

The CDR3, as DNA: TGTGCCAGCAGTAAGACAGGGGTCAATCAGCCCCAGCATTTT. It is translated as CASSKTGVNQPQHF. V and J are TRBV9 and TRBJ1-5, with TRBD1 matching 8 bases. The CDR3 loop spans 14 amino acids. V lost 5 bases and J lost 3; bases outside the gene matches: 4. Germline V gene lookup returns CDR1 SGDLS and CDR2 YYNGEE.